Described below is a single T cell receptor beta chain sequence and its context. The antigen is unknown. The CDR3 covers 13 residues. Germline V CDR1 and CDR2: KGHSH, LQKENI. The sample is drawn from a study of T cells expressing NK-cell markers. For the study at large: It was sorted CD3+CD56-NKG2C+, CD3+CD56+NKG2C- and CD3+CD56+NKG2C+ T cells that provided the TCR beta repertoires. Seven sequenced donors out of eight were HCMV-seropositive, one seronegative.

TCRdb re-called the 5' RACE reads and shows each CDR3 protein once, DNA omitted. Its clone listing holds 400,000 or so distinct CDR3 sequences. Findings and limits, study-wide: NKG2C+ dominant clonotype frequencies in about 6 donors were roughly 1.0-7.5% of CD8+ T cells. No clear determination of HCMV specificity was made for expanded NKG2C+ T cell clones.

The sample taken for sequencing was blood T cells: a sorted CD56 or NKG2C T cell subset, CD4+ or CD8+ T cells, or bulk PBMC T cells (not recorded which). The TCR originated in a woman aged 50 to 60 in good health. This chain joins TRBV18 and TRBJ1-1. The CDR3 sequence is CASSPQEYTEAFF.